This T cell receptor (beta chain) was captured in a study of blood T cell repertoires in COVID-19. Study as a whole: The cDNA or gDNA used as material had been derived from T cells, B-cell-depleted T cells, or PBMCs.

CDR1 is SEHNR, CDR2 FQNEAQ, per germline (reference sequence). CDR3 length: 16 residues. V lost 5 bases to trimming and J lost 5 bases; unmatched junction nucleotides: 9. TCRdb's table, derived via immunoSEQ multiplex PCR, lists solely in-frame clones and lacks some. The repertoire has fewer than 300,000 clones, about 91% of them found once; the top ten carry more than 0.95%. The receptor was derived from a woman aged 35 to 49 with acute COVID-19. Sequenced input: PBMCs or T cells enriched from blood (not recorded which). The gene calls are TRBV7-9 and TRBJ1-1; 12 bases are shared with TRBD1. The CDR3, as DNA: TGTGCCAGCAGCCCTACACCGGGACAGGGGGCGACTGAAGCTTTCTTT. Translated, it gives CASSPTPGQGATEAFF.